What follows describes a single T cell receptor (beta chain). What it binds is not known. A much larger clone sits a single nucleotide away, making a read error possible. TCRdb used MiXCR to reprocess the PCR reads, holding one entry per CDR3 protein. The data hold approximately 320,000 distinct CDR3 sequences, with about a quarter observed a single time. The data are from a study of molecular identifiers for immune sequencing clone quantification. Points from the study as a whole: Jurkat TCR RNA from one cell was spiked into fewer than 1.2 million naive cells, and it was reportedly detectable there. Clones exceeding 20 RNA copies carried over 97% of effector molecules but under 1% of naive-cell molecules.

CDR1 is DFQATT, CDR2 SNEGSKA, per germline (reference sequence). Trimming left V 6 bases short and J 2 bases short, with 15 bases between. CDR3 length equals 14 residues. V is TRBV20-1 and J is TRBJ2-3; possible D gene TRBD1, 6 bases. Sequencing was performed on naive CD8+ T cells from blood, with Jurkat cell RNA spiked in. Subset indicated: FACS-sorted CD8+CD4-CCR7+CD45RA+ naive T cells. This clonotype was obtained from a human donor in good health. Some libraries in this study had Jurkat cell RNA spiked in. The CDR3 nucleotides are TGCAGTGCGGTCCACAGGGAAAACACAGATACGCAGTATTTT. Its protein product is CSAVHRENTDTQYF.